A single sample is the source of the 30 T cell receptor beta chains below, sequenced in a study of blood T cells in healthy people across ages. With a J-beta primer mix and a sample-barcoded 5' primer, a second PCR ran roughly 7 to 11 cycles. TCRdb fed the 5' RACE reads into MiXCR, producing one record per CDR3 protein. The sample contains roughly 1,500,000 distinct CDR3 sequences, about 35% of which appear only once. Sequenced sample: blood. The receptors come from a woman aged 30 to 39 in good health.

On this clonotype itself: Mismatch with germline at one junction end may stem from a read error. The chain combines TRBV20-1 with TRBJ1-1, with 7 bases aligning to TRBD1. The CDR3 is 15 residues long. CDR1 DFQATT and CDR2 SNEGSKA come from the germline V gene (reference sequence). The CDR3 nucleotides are TGCAGTGCTAGAGATCAAGGGGGCGGTAGAACTGAAGTTTTCTTT. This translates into CSARDQGGGRTEVFF.

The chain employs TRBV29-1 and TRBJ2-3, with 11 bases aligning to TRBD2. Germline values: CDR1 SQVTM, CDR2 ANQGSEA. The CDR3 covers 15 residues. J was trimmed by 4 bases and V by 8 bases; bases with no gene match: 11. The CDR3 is CSLVGLAGGADTQYF. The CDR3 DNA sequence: TGCAGCCTTGTAGGCCTAGCGGGAGGTGCAGATACGCAGTATTTT.

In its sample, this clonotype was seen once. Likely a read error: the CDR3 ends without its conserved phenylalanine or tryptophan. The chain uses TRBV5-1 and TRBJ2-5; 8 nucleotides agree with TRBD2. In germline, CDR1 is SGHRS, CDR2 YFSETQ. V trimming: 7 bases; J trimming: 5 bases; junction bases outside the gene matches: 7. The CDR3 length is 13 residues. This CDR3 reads CASDSGKGETQYY. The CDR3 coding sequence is TGCGCCAGCGATAGCGGGAAGGGGGAGACCCAGTACTAC.

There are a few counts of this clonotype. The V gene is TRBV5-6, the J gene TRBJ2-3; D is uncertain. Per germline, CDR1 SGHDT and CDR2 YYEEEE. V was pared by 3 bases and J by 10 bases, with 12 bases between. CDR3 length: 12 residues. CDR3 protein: CASSSLSRAQYF. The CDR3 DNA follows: TGTGCCAGCAGCTCCCTGAGTAGGGCGCAGTATTTT.

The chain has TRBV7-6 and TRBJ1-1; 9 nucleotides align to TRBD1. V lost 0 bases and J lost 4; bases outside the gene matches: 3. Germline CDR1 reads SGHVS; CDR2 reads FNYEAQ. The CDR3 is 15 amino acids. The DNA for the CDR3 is TGTGCCAGCAGCTTAGCACAGGGGGCGAGCACTGAAGCTTTCTTT. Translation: CASSLAQGASTEAFF.

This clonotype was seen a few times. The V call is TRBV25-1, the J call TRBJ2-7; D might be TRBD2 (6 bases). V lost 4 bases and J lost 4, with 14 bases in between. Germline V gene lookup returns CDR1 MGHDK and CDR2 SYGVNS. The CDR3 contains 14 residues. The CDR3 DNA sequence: TGTGCCAGCAGTGGGAGGGGAATGTTATACGAGCAGTACTTC. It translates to CASSGRGMLYEQYF.

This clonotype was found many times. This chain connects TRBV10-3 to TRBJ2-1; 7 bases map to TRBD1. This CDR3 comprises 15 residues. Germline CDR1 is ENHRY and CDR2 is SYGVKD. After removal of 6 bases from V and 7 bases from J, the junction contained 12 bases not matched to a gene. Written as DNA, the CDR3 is TGTGCCATCAGACTCACGGACAGGCGCGGGAATGAGCAGTTCTTC. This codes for CAIRLTDRRGNEQFF.

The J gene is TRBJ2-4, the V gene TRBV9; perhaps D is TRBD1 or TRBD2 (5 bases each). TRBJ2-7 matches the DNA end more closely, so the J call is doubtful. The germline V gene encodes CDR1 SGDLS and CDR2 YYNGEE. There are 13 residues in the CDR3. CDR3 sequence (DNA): TGTGCCAGCACTGGGGGACGGTGCTACGAGCAGTACTTC. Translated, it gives CASTGGRCYEQYF.

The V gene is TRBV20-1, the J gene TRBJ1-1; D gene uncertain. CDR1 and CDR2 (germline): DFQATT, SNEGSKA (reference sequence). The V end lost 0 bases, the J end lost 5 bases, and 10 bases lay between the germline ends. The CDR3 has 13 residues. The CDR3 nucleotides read TGCAGTGCTAGAGATCCTGCCGGAACTGAAGCTTTCTTT. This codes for CSARDPAGTEAFF.

The CDR3 DNA follows: TGTGCCAGCAGGTCAGCGGGGGGGTCAGATACGCAGTATTTT. Translation: CASRSAGGSDTQYF. J is TRBJ2-3 and V is TRBV12-3 or TRBV12-4, with TRBD2 matching 10 bases. The trim removed 6 bases at V and 4 bases at J, leaving 4 bases unmatched. The CDR3 loop spans 14 amino acids.

CDR3 in DNA: TGTGCCAGCAGCGCCGGGGGACCGGATAATTCACCCCTCCACTTT. It specifies CASSAGGPDNSPLHF. The chain joins TRBV6-6 to TRBJ1-6, with a tentative D call TRBD1 (5 bases). The CDR3 extends over 15 amino acids. Per germline, CDR1 MNHNY and CDR2 SVGAGI (reference sequence). Trimming left V 6 bases short and J 5 bases short, with 14 bases between.

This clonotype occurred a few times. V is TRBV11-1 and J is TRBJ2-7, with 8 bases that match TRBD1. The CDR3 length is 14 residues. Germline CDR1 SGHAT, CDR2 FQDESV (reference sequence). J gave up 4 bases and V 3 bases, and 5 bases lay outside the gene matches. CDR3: CASSFGQGWYEQYF. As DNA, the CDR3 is TGTGCCAGCAGCTTCGGACAGGGCTGGTACGAGCAGTACTTC.

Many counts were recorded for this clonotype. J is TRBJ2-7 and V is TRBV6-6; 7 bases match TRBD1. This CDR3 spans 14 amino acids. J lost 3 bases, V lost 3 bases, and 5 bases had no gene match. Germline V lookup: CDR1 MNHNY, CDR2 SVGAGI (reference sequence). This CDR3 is CASSYETGNYEQYF. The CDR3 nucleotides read TGTGCCAGCAGTTATGAGACAGGGAACTACGAGCAGTACTTC.

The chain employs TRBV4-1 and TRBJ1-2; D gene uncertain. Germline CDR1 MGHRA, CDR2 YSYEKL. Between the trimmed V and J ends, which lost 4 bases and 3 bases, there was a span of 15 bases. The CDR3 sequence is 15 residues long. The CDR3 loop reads CASSPKGPGDYGYTF. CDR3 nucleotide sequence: TGCGCCAGCAGCCCGAAGGGCCCCGGGGACTATGGCTACACCTTC.

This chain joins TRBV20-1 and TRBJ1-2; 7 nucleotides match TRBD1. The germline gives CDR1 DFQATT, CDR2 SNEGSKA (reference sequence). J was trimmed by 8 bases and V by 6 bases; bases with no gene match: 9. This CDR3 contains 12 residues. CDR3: CSAPGGRNGYTF. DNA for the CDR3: TGCAGTGCCCCAGGGGGGAGGAACGGCTACACCTTC.

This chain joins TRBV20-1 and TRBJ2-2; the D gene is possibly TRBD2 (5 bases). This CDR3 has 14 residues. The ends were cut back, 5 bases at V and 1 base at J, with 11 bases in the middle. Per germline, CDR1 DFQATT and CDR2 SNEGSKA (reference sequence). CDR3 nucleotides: TGCAGTGCTCGTACTAGGTTGAACACCGGGGAGCTGTTTTTT. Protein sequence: CSARTRLNTGELFF.

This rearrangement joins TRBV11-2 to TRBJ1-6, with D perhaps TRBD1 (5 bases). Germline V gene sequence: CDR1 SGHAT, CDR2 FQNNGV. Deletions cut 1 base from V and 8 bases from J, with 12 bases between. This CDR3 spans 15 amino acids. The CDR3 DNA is TGTGCCAGCAGCTTAGCAGGGATGGTAGATTCACCCCTCCACTTT. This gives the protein CASSLAGMVDSPLHF.

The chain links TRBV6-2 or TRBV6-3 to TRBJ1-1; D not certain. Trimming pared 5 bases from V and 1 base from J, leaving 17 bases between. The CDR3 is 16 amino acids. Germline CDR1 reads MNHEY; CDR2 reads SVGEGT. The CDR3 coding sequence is TGTGCCAGCAGTCATGACGTCGGGCCCGAGAACACTGAAGCTTTCTTT. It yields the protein CASSHDVGPENTEAFF.

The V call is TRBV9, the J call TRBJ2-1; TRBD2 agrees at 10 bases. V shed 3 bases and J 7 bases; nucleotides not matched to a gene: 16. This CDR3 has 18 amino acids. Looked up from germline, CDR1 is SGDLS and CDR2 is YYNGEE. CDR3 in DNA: TGTGCCAGCAGCGGGTCAACTAGCGGGGCTCCGAAGAGGAATGAGCAGTTCTTC. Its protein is CASSGSTSGAPKRNEQFF.

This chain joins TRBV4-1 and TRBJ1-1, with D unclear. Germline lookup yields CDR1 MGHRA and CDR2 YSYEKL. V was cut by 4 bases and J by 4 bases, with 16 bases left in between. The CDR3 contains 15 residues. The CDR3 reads CASSRSLEWGTEAFF. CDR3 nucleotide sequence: TGCGCCAGCAGCCGATCGTTGGAATGGGGCACTGAAGCTTTCTTT.

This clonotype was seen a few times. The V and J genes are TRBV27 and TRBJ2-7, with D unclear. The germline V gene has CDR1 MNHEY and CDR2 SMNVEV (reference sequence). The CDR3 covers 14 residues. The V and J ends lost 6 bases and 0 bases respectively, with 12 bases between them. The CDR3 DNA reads TGTGCCAGCAGGCGACTTGTCGACTCCTACGAGCAGTACTTC. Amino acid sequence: CASRRLVDSYEQYF.

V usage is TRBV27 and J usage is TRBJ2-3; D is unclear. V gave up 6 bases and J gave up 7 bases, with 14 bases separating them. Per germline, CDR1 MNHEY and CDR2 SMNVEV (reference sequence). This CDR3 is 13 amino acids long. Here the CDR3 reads CASSLLKEYTQYF. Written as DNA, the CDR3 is TGTGCCAGCAGCCTACTGAAGGAGTATACGCAGTATTTT.

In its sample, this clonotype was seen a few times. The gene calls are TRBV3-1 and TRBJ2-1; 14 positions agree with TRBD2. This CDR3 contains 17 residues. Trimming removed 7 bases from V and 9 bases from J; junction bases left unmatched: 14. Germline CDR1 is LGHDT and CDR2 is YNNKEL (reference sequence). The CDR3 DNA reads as TGTGCCAGCACCCCAGGACTAGCGGGGGGACTGAGGGGTGAGCAGTTCTTC. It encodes CASTPGLAGGLRGEQFF.

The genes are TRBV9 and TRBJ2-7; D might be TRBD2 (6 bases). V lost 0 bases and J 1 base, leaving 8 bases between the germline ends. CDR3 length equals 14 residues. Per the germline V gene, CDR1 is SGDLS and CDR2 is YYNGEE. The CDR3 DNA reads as TGTGCCAGCAGCGTAGGGGAGGAGTCCTACGAGCAGTACTTC. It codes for CASSVGEESYEQYF.

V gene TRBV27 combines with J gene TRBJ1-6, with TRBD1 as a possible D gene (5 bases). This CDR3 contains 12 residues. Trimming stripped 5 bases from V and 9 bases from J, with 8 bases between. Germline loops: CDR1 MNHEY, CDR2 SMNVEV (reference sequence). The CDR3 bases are TGTGCCAGCAGTCCGGGACCTTCACCCCTCCACTTT. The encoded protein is CASSPGPSPLHF.

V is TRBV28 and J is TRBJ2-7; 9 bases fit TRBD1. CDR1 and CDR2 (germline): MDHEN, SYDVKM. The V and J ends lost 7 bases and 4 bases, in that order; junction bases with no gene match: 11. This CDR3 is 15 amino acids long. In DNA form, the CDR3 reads TGTGCCAGCACTTTGGGGGGGACAGGGAGTTACGAGCAGTACTTC. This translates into CASTLGGTGSYEQYF.

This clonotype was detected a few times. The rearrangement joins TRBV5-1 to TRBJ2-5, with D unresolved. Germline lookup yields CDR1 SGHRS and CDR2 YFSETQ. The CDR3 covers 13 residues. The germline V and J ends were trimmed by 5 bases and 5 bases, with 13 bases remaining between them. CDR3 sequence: CASSSRAEETQYF. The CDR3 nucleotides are TGCGCCAGCAGTTCTAGGGCCGAGGAGACCCAGTACTTC.

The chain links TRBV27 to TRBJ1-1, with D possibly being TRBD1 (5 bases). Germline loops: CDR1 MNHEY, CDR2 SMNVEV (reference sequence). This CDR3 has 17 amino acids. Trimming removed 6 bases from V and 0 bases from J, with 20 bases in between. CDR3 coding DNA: TGTGCCAGCAGCAGACATTCGGGCGGGGGGTTGAACACTGAAGCTTTCTTT. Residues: CASSRHSGGGLNTEAFF.

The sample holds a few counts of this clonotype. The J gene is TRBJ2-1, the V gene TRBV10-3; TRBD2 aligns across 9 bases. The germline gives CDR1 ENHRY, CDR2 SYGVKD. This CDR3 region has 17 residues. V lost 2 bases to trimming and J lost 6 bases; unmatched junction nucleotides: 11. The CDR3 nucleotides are TGTGCCATCAGTGAGAGCATGGCGGGGGGGCTCCTCAATGAGCAGTTCTTC. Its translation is CAISESMAGGLLNEQFF.

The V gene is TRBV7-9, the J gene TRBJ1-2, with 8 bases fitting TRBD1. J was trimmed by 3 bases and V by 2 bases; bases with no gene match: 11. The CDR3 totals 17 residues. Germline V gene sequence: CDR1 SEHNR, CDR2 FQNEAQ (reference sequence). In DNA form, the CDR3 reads TGTGCCAGCAGCTTACGCCCAACCCCGGACAGGGACTATGGCTACACCTTC. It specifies CASSLRPTPDRDYGYTF.